The rows below give T cell receptor beta chains drawn from one sample of a study of sequential checkpoint blockade in melanoma. Some clones are missing from TCRdb's copy, which holds only in-frame ones; the method was immunoSEQ multiplex PCR. The data contain some 17,000 clones, around 66% of them singletons. The sequences come from CD8+ T cells sorted from blood (inferred from file names), collected from a patient given nivolumab and ipilimumab in sequence. The receptors originated from a human donor with melanoma. Both conserved end residues are part of each CDR3. The D gene is left open where the match is weak. Part of the rows lack a size; the others show once, few, many or a class for expanded clones.

J,D,size,V,DNA,CDR3
TRBJ1-1,TRBD1,once,TRBV19,TGTGCCAGTAGTATCGGGACAGGGGGCCTCACTGAAGCTTTCTTT,CASSIGTGGLTEAFF
TRBJ2-7,TRBD1,large,TRBV4-1,TGCGCCAGCAGCTATTCCCCTGGGACAGAGATATACGAGCAGTACTTC,CASSYSPGTEIYEQYF
TRBJ2-1,NA,NA,TRBV9,TGTGCCAGCAGCGTAGAACTCTCCAACTACAATGAGCAGTTCTTC,CASSVELSNYNEQFF
TRBJ2-1,TRBD1,NA,TRBV9,TGTGCCAGCAGCGTAGAGGGGACAGCCTACAATGAGCAGTTCTTC,CASSVEGTAYNEQFF
TRBJ2-3,TRBD2,NA,TRBV13,TGTGCCAGCAGCCTTCGGAGCGGGGGAGGGGCAGATACGCAGTATTTT,CASSLRSGGGADTQYF
TRBJ2-7,NA,NA,TRBV6-5,TGTGCCAGCAGTTACAGTAAGAGGCCCTACGAGCAGTACTTC,CASSYSKRPYEQYF
TRBJ2-2,NA,NA,TRBV5-1,TGCGCCAGCAGCCCCTTTGCGGGCGCAAGGGACACCGGGGAGCTGTTTTTT,CASSPFAGARDTGELFF
TRBJ2-7,NA,NA,TRBV2,TGTGCCAGTGAACAGGACTACGAGCAGTACTTC,CASEQDYEQYF
TRBJ2-7,TRBD2,NA,TRBV10-3,TGTGCCAGCGGGGGATCCTACGAGCAGTACTTC,CASGGSYEQYF
TRBJ2-1,TRBD1,NA,TRBV2,TGTGCCAGCAGGACCCCGGACAGGGGGACCTACAATGAGCAGTTCTTC,CASRTPDRGTYNEQFF
TRBJ1-1,NA,NA,TRBV15,TGTGCCACCAGCACCTTGACAGGTGAAGCTTTCTTT,CATSTLTGEAFF
TRBJ1-5,TRBD1,NA,TRBV6-5,TGTGCCAGCAGAGGGACAGGGGAAGGTCATCAGCCCCAGCATTTT,CASRGTGEGHQPQHF
TRBJ2-1,NA,NA,TRBV25-1,TGTGCCAGCAGTGTCGGGGGCAATGAGCAGTTCTTC,CASSVGGNEQFF
TRBJ2-7,TRBD2,NA,TRBV7-2,TGTGCCAGCAGCGACCCCGGGACTAACTACGAGCAGTACTTC,CASSDPGTNYEQYF
TRBJ2-7,NA,NA,TRBV7-2,TGTGCCAGCAGCTTAGACTGGGCGCCCTACGAGCAGTACTTC,CASSLDWAPYEQYF
TRBJ1-5,NA,NA,TRBV6-6,TGTGCCAGCAGTTACAGGACAGTGAATAGCAATCAGCCCCAGCATTTT,CASSYRTVNSNQPQHF
TRBJ2-7,TRBD2,NA,TRBV7-9,TGTGCCAGCAGCTTAGTAGTAGCGGGGCCCTCCTACGAGCAGTACTTC,CASSLVVAGPSYEQYF
TRBJ1-2,TRBD1,NA,TRBV29-1,TGCAGCTACCGGGACAGCAAGTTCTATGGCTACACCTTC,CSYRDSKFYGYTF
TRBJ1-2,TRBD1,few,TRBV27,TGTGCCAGCAGTCCAGGACAGGGGATCCATGGCTACACCTTC,CASSPGQGIHGYTF
TRBJ2-7,TRBD1,NA,TRBV2,TGTGCCAGCAGTGGGACAGGGACGGTCCACGAGCAGTACTTC,CASSGTGTVHEQYF
TRBJ2-3,NA,NA,TRBV5-1,TGCGCCAGCAGCTTGGCCGGGCAGGGATTGACTAGCACAGATACGCAGTATTTT,CASSLAGQGLTSTDTQYF
TRBJ2-7,NA,NA,TRBV10-1,TGCGCCAGCAGTGAGTCCGGGACACCATACGAGCAGTACTTC,CASSESGTPYEQYF
TRBJ2-1,TRBD2,NA,TRBV4-3,TGCGCCAGCAGAGCGGGGGGCTCCTACAATGAGCAGTTCTTC,CASRAGGSYNEQFF
TRBJ1-5,NA,NA,TRBV2,TGTGCCAGCAGTGGGGTCTCGAGGGACATTAAGCATTTT,CASSGVSRDIKHF
TRBJ1-1,TRBD1,NA,TRBV7-9,TGTGCCAGCAGCCATCAGGGGGCGAACACTGAAGCTTTCTTT,CASSHQGANTEAFF
TRBJ2-3,TRBD2,NA,TRBV7-9,TGTGCCAGCAGCTGGGGACTAGCGGGTCCGGGTACAGATACGCAGTATTTT,CASSWGLAGPGTDTQYF
TRBJ2-7,TRBD1,medium-sized,TRBV9,TGTGCCAGCAGCGGACAGGGGGCCTACGAGCAGTACTTC,CASSGQGAYEQYF